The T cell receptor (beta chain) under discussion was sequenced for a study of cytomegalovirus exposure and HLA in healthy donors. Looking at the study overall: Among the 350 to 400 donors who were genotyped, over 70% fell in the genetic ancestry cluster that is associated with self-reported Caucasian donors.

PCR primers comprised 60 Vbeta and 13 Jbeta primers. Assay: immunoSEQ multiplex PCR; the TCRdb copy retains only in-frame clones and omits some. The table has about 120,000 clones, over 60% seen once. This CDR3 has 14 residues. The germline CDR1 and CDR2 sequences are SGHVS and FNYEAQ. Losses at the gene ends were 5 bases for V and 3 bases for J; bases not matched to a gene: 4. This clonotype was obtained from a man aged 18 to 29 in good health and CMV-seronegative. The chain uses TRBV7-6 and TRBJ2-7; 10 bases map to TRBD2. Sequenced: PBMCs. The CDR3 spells CASSPAGGSYEQYF. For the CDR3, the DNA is TGTGCCAGCAGCCCAGCGGGAGGGAGCTACGAGCAGTACTTC. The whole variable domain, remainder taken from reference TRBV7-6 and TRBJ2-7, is GAGVSQSPRYKVTKRGQDVALRCDPISGHVSLYWYRQALGQGPEFLTYFNYEAQQDKSGLPNDRFSAERPEGSISTLTIQRTEQRDSAMYRCASSPAGGSYEQYFGPGTRLTVT.